One and the same sample provided the 27 T cell receptor beta chains below, sequenced in a study of T cells in Graves' hyperthyroidism and ophthalmopathy. The TCR beta CDR3 regions underwent amplification using RNA transcripts as the source. In the first-round RT-PCR of the TCR CDR3, the HTBI primer set was used. MiXCR was run by TCRdb on the multiplex PCR reads, yielding one entry per CDR3 protein. Of about 600,000 distinct CDR3 sequences listed, approximately 16% were seen once; the top ten hold more than 3%. The sample consisted of blood. These receptors were collected from a woman between 40 and 50 years old with Graves' ophthalmopathy.

This clonotype was seen only a few times. This chain connects TRBV20-1 to TRBJ2-5; 7 bases are a match to TRBD2. The trim removed 0 bases at V and 3 bases at J, leaving 7 bases unmatched. From germline, CDR1 is DFQATT and CDR2 SNEGSKA (reference sequence). The CDR3 contains 15 residues. The CDR3 nucleotides are TGCAGTGCTAGAGATCTCGGGGGGACGAAAGAGACCCAGTACTTC. Translating gives CSARDLGGTKETQYF.

Many counts were recorded for this clonotype. The chain couples TRBV30 to TRBJ2-1, with D uncertain. V was pared by 0 bases and J by 4 bases, with 7 bases between. Looked up from germline, CDR1 is GTSNPN and CDR2 is SVGIG (reference sequence). There are 13 residues in the CDR3. The CDR3 nucleotides read TGTGCCTGGAGTGTTCAAACTTACAATGAGCAGTTCTTC. Translating it yields CAWSVQTYNEQFF. The full variable domain, its missing parts supplied by reference TRBV30 and TRBJ2-1, is SQTIHQWPATLVQPVGSPLSLECTVEGTSNPNLYWYRQAAGRGLQLLFYSVGIGQISSEVPQNLSASRPQDRQFILSSKKLLLSDSGFYLCAWSVQTYNEQFFGPGTRLTVL.

The rearrangement joins TRBV20-1 to TRBJ1-2; 7 bases match TRBD1. The V segment lost 6 bases and the J segment 5 bases; nucleotides outside the gene matches: 9. In germline, CDR1 is DFQATT, CDR2 SNEGSKA (reference sequence). The CDR3 spans 13 residues. CDR3: CSAQRGRTYGYTF. CDR3 DNA sequence: TGCAGTGCACAAAGGGGGCGTACTTATGGCTACACCTTC.

The rearrangement links TRBV7-2 to TRBJ2-7; 7 bases are shared with TRBD1. This CDR3 contains 15 residues. Germline values: CDR1 SGHTA, CDR2 FQGNSA. The trim removed 5 bases at V and 2 bases at J, leaving 9 bases unmatched. The CDR3 loop reads CASSPQGDSTYEQYF. CDR3 DNA sequence: TGTGCCAGCAGCCCCCAGGGGGACAGTACCTACGAGCAGTACTTC.

The rearrangement links TRBV19 to TRBJ1-1, with 11 bases identical to TRBD1. The ends lost 4 bases at V and 1 base at J; junction bases unmatched: 8. The length of the CDR3 is 17 residues. The germline V gene encodes CDR1 LNHDA and CDR2 SQIVND (reference sequence). Written as DNA, the CDR3 is TGTGCCAGTAGTACCGAAGCGGGGACAGGGGGGAACACTGAAGCTTTCTTT. Protein product: CASSTEAGTGGNTEAFF.

This chain uses TRBV20-1 with TRBJ1-5; 8 nucleotides line up with TRBD1. The CDR3 covers 13 residues. CDR1 and CDR2 (germline): DFQATT, SNEGSKA (reference sequence). Losses at the gene ends were 4 bases for V and 7 bases for J; bases not matched to a gene: 6. In nucleotides, the CDR3 is TGCAGTGCTACCGGACAGGGCGGCCAGCCCCAGCATTTT. It yields the protein CSATGQGGQPQHF.

V is TRBV6-1 and J is TRBJ2-2, with 8 bases fitting TRBD1. The J segment lost 2 bases and the V segment lost 9 bases, leaving 5 bases of the junction unmatched. This CDR3 is 14 amino acids long. Germline CDR1 is MNHNS and CDR2 is SASEGT. The CDR3 DNA reads as TGTGCCAGTTGGGACAGGACCAACACCGGGGAGCTGTTTTTT. Encoded protein: CASWDRTNTGELFF.

This clonotype came up many times. A much larger clone differs from this one at a single base, so this may be a read error. V is TRBV11-1 and J is TRBJ2-1; 10 bases agree with TRBD2. The CDR3 runs 15 residues. V lost 1 base to trimming and J lost 5 bases; unmatched junction nucleotides: 2. CDR1 and CDR2 from the germline V gene are SGHAT and FQDESV (reference sequence). The CDR3 here is CASSLGTSGHNEQFF. CDR3 in DNA: TGTGCCAGCAGCTTAGGGACTAGCGGACACAATGAGCAGTTCTTC.

Ten or more counts support this clonotype. The genes are TRBV29-1 and TRBJ2-5; possibly TRBD1 for D (6 bases). V lost 4 bases, J lost 1 base, and 10 bases lay in between. CDR1 and CDR2 (germline): SQVTM, ANQGSEA. The CDR3 loop spans 13 amino acids. The CDR3 is CSVVQGSQETQYF. In DNA form, the CDR3 reads TGCAGCGTTGTACAGGGAAGCCAAGAGACCCAGTACTTC.

This clonotype was recorded many times. The chain combines TRBV3-1 with TRBJ2-3; 7 nucleotides match TRBD1. The ends lost 4 bases at V and 2 bases at J; junction bases unmatched: 6. The germline gives CDR1 LGHDT, CDR2 YNNKEL (reference sequence). The CDR3 is 15 amino acids. The CDR3, as DNA: TGTGCCAGCAGCCCACGGACAGGAAACACAGATACGCAGTATTTT. This encodes CASSPRTGNTDTQYF.

The V gene is TRBV28, the J gene TRBJ1-1; D is uncertain. The CDR3 covers 12 residues. V was trimmed by 4 bases and J by 9 bases, leaving 12 bases between them. Germline assignment: CDR1 MDHEN and CDR2 SYDVKM. The CDR3: CASSSSGFQAFF. DNA for the CDR3: TGTGCCAGCAGTTCCTCCGGATTTCAAGCTTTCTTT.

This clonotype came up a few times. The CDR3 DNA follows: TGTGCCAGTAGTATCTCCGGGACAGTAGGAGATACGCAGTATTTT. Translating it yields CASSISGTVGDTQYF. The gene calls are TRBV19 and TRBJ2-3; 7 bases agree with TRBD1. With 3 bases clipped from V and 5 bases from J, the junction kept 8 bases outside the gene matches. CDR1 LNHDA and CDR2 SQIVND come from the germline V gene (reference sequence). The CDR3 consists of 15 residues.

This clonotype was seen many times. V is TRBV2 and J is TRBJ2-2; D ambiguous. The V end lost 2 bases, the J end lost 0 bases, and 10 bases lay between the germline ends. Germline assignment: CDR1 SNHLY and CDR2 FYNNEI. This CDR3 region has 16 residues. CDR3 sequence: CASSERVQANTGELFF. The CDR3 DNA reads TGTGCCAGCAGTGAAAGGGTTCAGGCGAACACCGGGGAGCTGTTTTTT.

This clonotype showed up just a few times. The J gene is TRBJ1-6, the V gene TRBV7-3; D may be TRBD1 (5 bases). V dropped 2 bases and J dropped 9 bases, with 14 bases sitting between them. The germline CDR1 and CDR2 sequences are SGHTA and FQGTGA. This CDR3 contains 15 residues. CDR3 sequence (DNA): TGTGCCAGCAGCTTACTGGGGGACGGTGCTTCACCCCTCCACTTT. This translates into CASSLLGDGASPLHF.

The rearrangement joins TRBV10-3 to TRBJ2-2; D ambiguous. CDR1 and CDR2 from the germline V gene are ENHRY and SYGVKD. CDR3 length: 15 residues. Trimming pared 4 bases from V and 1 base from J, leaving 10 bases between. The CDR3 DNA follows: TGTGCCATCAGTGGAATTAGCCAGAACACCGGGGAGCTGTTTTTT. This translates into CAISGISQNTGELFF.

The chain employs TRBV11-2 and TRBJ2-2; TRBD2 matches at 12 bases. This CDR3 region has 17 residues. Per the germline V gene, CDR1 is SGHAT and CDR2 is FQNNGV. The V and J ends lost 5 bases and 3 bases, in that order; junction bases with no gene match: 7. The CDR3, as DNA: TGTGCCAGCAGCCCGGGGAGACTAGCGGGAGACACCGGGGAGCTGTTTTTT. This codes for CASSPGRLAGDTGELFF.

This clonotype was observed many times. The J gene is TRBJ1-2, the V gene TRBV7-9; 8 bases agree with TRBD1. The CDR3 spans 15 residues. The J segment lost 6 bases and the V segment lost 2 bases, leaving 8 bases of the junction unmatched. CDR1 and CDR2 (germline): SEHNR, FQNEAQ (reference sequence). In DNA form, the CDR3 reads TGTGCCAGCAGCTTATTGGCCCCAGGGGGCGATGGCTACACCTTC. It encodes CASSLLAPGGDGYTF.

This clonotype was observed at least ten times. The rearrangement links TRBV12-3 or TRBV12-4 to TRBJ1-6, with 7 positions matching TRBD1. The V segment lost 5 bases and the J segment 9 bases; nucleotides outside the gene matches: 7. The CDR3 contains 14 residues. The CDR3 DNA reads TGTGCCAGCAGTACCAGGGGGTCGGGTTCACCCCTCCACTTT. It encodes CASSTRGSGSPLHF.

In this sample, this clonotype turned up a few times. A much larger clone lies a single base off, so this may be a read error. The chain employs TRBV20-1 and TRBJ2-3; TRBD2 matches at 7 bases. This CDR3 has 14 residues. From germline, CDR1 is DFQATT and CDR2 SNEGSKA (reference sequence). CDR3 sequence: CSTSPREMTDTQYF. CDR3 coding DNA: TGCAGTACTAGTCCGCGGGAGATGACAGATACGCAGTATTTT.

The CDR3 region is CASSYTGDINEKLFF. The CDR3 coding sequence is TGTGCCAGCAGCTATACAGGGGACATTAATGAAAAACTGTTTTTT. The chain recombines TRBV9 with TRBJ1-4, with 7 bases fitting TRBD1. CDR1 SGDLS and CDR2 YYNGEE come from the germline V gene. This CDR3 spans 15 amino acids. With 4 bases clipped from V and 4 bases from J, the junction kept 7 bases outside the gene matches.

This clonotype came up a few times. J is TRBJ2-3 and V is TRBV24-1; D is ambiguous. V lost 1 base, J lost 5 bases, and 3 bases lay in between. Germline CDR1 reads KGHDR; CDR2 reads SFDVKD. The CDR3 loop spans 12 amino acids. CDR3 DNA sequence: TGTGCCACCAGTGATTTTGGAGATACGCAGTATTTT. Amino acid sequence: CATSDFGDTQYF.

This clonotype was recorded many times. V is TRBV20-1 and J is TRBJ2-3; TRBD2 agrees at 9 bases. V was clipped by 2 bases and J by 6 bases; unmatched bases: 9. Per germline, CDR1 DFQATT and CDR2 SNEGSKA (reference sequence). The CDR3 spans 15 residues. The CDR3 loop reads CSARIGTSQQDTQYF. The CDR3 nucleotides are TGCAGTGCTAGAATTGGGACTAGCCAACAGGATACGCAGTATTTT.

The sample holds many counts of this clonotype. V and J are TRBV12-3 or TRBV12-4 and TRBJ2-2; D ambiguous. The V gene lost 3 bases and the J gene lost 3 bases, with 5 bases spanning the gap. This CDR3 region has 13 residues. CDR3 protein: CASSFLYTGELFF. CDR3 nucleotides: TGTGCCAGCAGTTTCTTGTACACCGGGGAGCTGTTTTTT.

This clonotype was seen only a few times. The chain is built from TRBV2 and TRBJ2-2; no definite D call. CDR3 length equals 14 residues. Trimming removed 8 bases at V and 5 bases at J, with 15 bases between. Germline loops: CDR1 SNHLY, CDR2 FYNNEI. CDR3: CASSLIHSTGELFF. The CDR3 region has the DNA TGTGCCAGCTCCCTAATACACTCTACCGGGGAGCTGTTTTTT.

This clonotype has a count of ten or more. As DNA, the CDR3 is TGTGCCTGGAGTGTTGCGGGGCCCTACGAGCAGTACTTC. It translates to CAWSVAGPYEQYF. The chain links TRBV30 to TRBJ2-7; the D gene is possibly TRBD2 (6 bases). V was trimmed by 0 bases and J by 2 bases, leaving 8 bases between them. The CDR3 runs 13 residues. CDR1 GTSNPN and CDR2 SVGIG come from the germline V gene (reference sequence).

This clonotype was observed many times. The V call is TRBV2, the J call TRBJ1-2; maybe TRBD1 (6 bases). CDR1 and CDR2 (germline): SNHLY, FYNNEI. V was cut by 6 bases and J by 4 bases, with 18 bases left in between. The CDR3 consists of 15 residues. CDR3 bases: TGTGCCAGCAGGAACATTCTAGGGGGTCCCTATGGCTACACCTTC. This sequence encodes CASRNILGGPYGYTF.

This clonotype has more than one count but fewer than ten. The rearrangement uses TRBV30 and TRBJ1-1; D possibly corresponds to TRBD1 (5 bases). The germline V gene encodes CDR1 GTSNPN and CDR2 SVGIG (reference sequence). Trimming pared 2 bases from V and 6 bases from J, leaving 16 bases between. This CDR3 region has 14 residues. CDR3 coding DNA: TGTGCCTGGAGTCCCTCTCCTAGGGGCCCTGAAGCTTTCTTT. This sequence encodes CAWSPSPRGPEAFF.